Each of the 23 T cell receptor beta chains below was sequenced from the same sample in a study of regulatory T cells in long-lasting Graves disease. TCR beta libraries were built with iRepertoire HTBI primers and Arm-PCR of CDR3 regions. Each CDR3 protein is one row after TCRdb ran MiXCR on the multiplex PCR reads. The sample has hundreds of thousands of distinct CDR3 sequences; over 15% are singletons. Time point specified: newly diagnosed GD, antithyroid drugs for less than 3 months. PBMC RNA served as the TCR library source. The sample here was peripheral blood mononuclear cells (PBMCs), taken at new diagnosis, from a patient treated with antithyroid drugs. The receptors come from a female donor with Graves disease.

This clonotype was counted many times. The chain recombines TRBV7-9 with TRBJ1-4; D is uncertain. The CDR3 is 12 residues long. Trimming stripped 8 bases from V and 6 bases from J, with 10 bases between. Germline CDR1 reads SEHNR; CDR2 reads FQNEAQ (reference sequence). The DNA of the CDR3 is TGTGCCAGCCGACGGTCTGATGAAAAACTGTTTTTT. Translating it yields CASRRSDEKLFF.

In its sample, this clonotype was seen many times. This chain links TRBV7-3 with TRBJ2-1, with TRBD1 matching over 9 bases. With V trimmed by 7 bases and J by 5 bases, 12 bases remained unmatched. Germline-derived CDR1 and CDR2 are SGHTA and FQGTGA. This CDR3 contains 16 residues. CDR3 nucleotide sequence: TGTGCCAGCATCGGGGTTACCGGGACAGGGAACAATGAGCAGTTCTTC. Translation: CASIGVTGTGNNEQFF.

The V gene is TRBV2, the J gene TRBJ1-1; D unclear. The germline gives CDR1 SNHLY, CDR2 FYNNEI. This CDR3 region has 12 residues. The ends were cut back, 6 bases at V and 7 bases at J, with 12 bases in the middle. As DNA, the CDR3 is TGTGCCAGCAGAACCTCGATCAATGAAGCTTTCTTT. It translates to CASRTSINEAFF. Full variable domain (missing parts from reference TRBV2 and TRBJ1-1): EPEVTQTPSHQVTQMGQEVILRCVPISNHLYFYWYRQILGQKVEFLVSFYNNEISEKSEIFDDQFSVERPDGSNFTLKIRSTKLEDSAMYFCASRTSINEAFFGQGTRLTVV.

This clonotype showed up many times. V and J are TRBV20-1 and TRBJ2-7; D is undetermined. The length of the CDR3 is 14 residues. V gave up 0 bases and J gave up 3 bases, with 12 bases separating them. Germline values: CDR1 DFQATT, CDR2 SNEGSKA (reference sequence). CDR3 amino acids: CSARDLGRSYEQYF. Here the CDR3 DNA reads TGCAGTGCTAGAGATTTGGGCAGAAGCTACGAGCAGTACTTC.

In this sample, this clonotype turned up many times. The rearrangement uses TRBV12-3 or TRBV12-4 and TRBJ2-2; 8 nucleotides line up with TRBD1. The CDR3 covers 15 residues. Trimming cost V 5 bases and J 7 bases; bases outside gene matches: 9. CDR3 nucleotide sequence: TGTGCCAGCAGTCGATCGACAGGGGTGGGCGGGGAGCTGTTTTTT. Encoded protein: CASSRSTGVGGELFF.

The table lists this clonotype with many counts. This sequence joins TRBV6-5 and TRBJ2-5; TRBD2 might be the D (5 bases). The CDR3 contains 14 residues. Trimming took off 2 bases at V and 6 bases at J, with 13 bases between the two ends. The V gene's germline CDR1 is MNHEY and CDR2 SVGAGI. CDR3 region: CASSYEGLRKTQYF. CDR3 sequence (DNA): TGTGCCAGCAGTTACGAGGGCCTCCGAAAGACCCAGTACTTC.

This clonotype was counted many times. The V and J genes are TRBV27 and TRBJ2-1; tentative D call: TRBD2 (6 bases). CDR1 and CDR2 from the germline V gene are MNHEY and SMNVEV (reference sequence). Trimming took off 8 bases at V and 4 bases at J, with 18 bases between the two ends. This CDR3 region has 15 residues. CDR3 amino acids: CASAETSPSYNEQFF. CDR3 DNA sequence: TGTGCCAGCGCAGAAACTAGCCCCTCATACAATGAGCAGTTCTTC.

Details on this clonotype: A far larger clone is off by one base, so a read error is likely. The chain joins TRBV11-2 to TRBJ2-1; 10 nucleotides line up with TRBD1. The CDR3 contains 14 residues. Germline V gene lookup returns CDR1 SGHAT and CDR2 FQNNGV. J was trimmed by 10 bases and V by 4 bases; bases with no gene match: 7. The CDR3 coding sequence is TGTGCCAGCAGCTACGGGACAGGGGACTACGAGCAGTTCTTC. Its translation is CASSYGTGDYEQFF.

This clonotype occurred many times. This chain connects TRBV2 to TRBJ1-6; 8 bases match TRBD1. CDR3 length: 13 residues. Unmatched junction bases numbered 7, after V lost 11 bases and J lost 7 bases. From germline, CDR1 is SNHLY and CDR2 FYNNEI. The CDR3 spells CASGDRRNSPLHF. CDR3 sequence (DNA): TGTGCCTCAGGGGACAGGAGAAATTCACCCCTCCACTTT.

The CDR3 region has the DNA TGTGCCAGTAGTATACGGGCTAGCGGGCCCTATTTGAACTACGAGCAGTACTTC. Its translation: CASSIRASGPYLNYEQYF. The rearrangement joins TRBV19 to TRBJ2-7; 8 bases agree with TRBD2. The CDR3 extends over 18 amino acids. V gave up 2 bases and J gave up 3 bases; unmatched junction bases: 15. Germline loops: CDR1 LNHDA, CDR2 SQIVND (reference sequence).

Of note for this clonotype: The junction differs from germline at one of its ends, possibly a read error. The rearrangement uses TRBV29-1 and TRBJ2-1; 10 bases are a match to TRBD2. Germline CDR1 SQVTM, CDR2 ANQGSEA. The CDR3 length is 18 residues. CDR3 bases: TGCAGCGCTGAACGGCCTAGCGGGAGTACTACCTTCTACAATGAGCAGTTCTTC. Its translation is CSAERPSGSTTFYNEQFF.

The V and J genes are TRBV28 and TRBJ2-3; 8 positions agree with TRBD2. This CDR3 is 18 amino acids long. Germline CDR1 and CDR2: MDHEN and SYDVKM. V trimming: 2 bases; J trimming: 5 bases; junction bases outside the gene matches: 15. The CDR3 protein is CASSLVAGGMRTQDTQYF. The CDR3, as DNA: TGTGCCAGCAGTTTAGTGGCGGGGGGAATGAGGACACAAGATACGCAGTATTTT.

The sample holds many counts of this clonotype. J is TRBJ2-1 and V is TRBV6-1, with 7 nucleotides matching TRBD2. Germline V CDR1 and CDR2: MNHNS, SASEGT. The V gene end was trimmed by 3 bases and the J gene end by 4 bases; junction bases not matched to a gene: 6. The CDR3 is made up of 15 amino acids. The CDR3 loop is CASSERLADYNEQFF. CDR3 DNA sequence: TGTGCCAGCAGTGAGAGGCTAGCGGATTACAATGAGCAGTTCTTC.

The genes are TRBV10-3 and TRBJ2-3; D is possibly TRBD1 (5 bases). CDR1 and CDR2 (germline): ENHRY, SYGVKD. The germline V and J ends were trimmed by 5 bases and 8 bases, with 20 bases remaining between them. CDR3 size: 15 residues. Written as DNA, the CDR3 is TGTGCCATCAGTTCCGGTACAGGACACATAGGTACGCAGTATTTT. Its protein is CAISSGTGHIGTQYF.

This chain connects TRBV11-3 to TRBJ2-1; the match to TRBD2 covers 9 bases. This CDR3 is built from 14 residues. From germline, CDR1 is SGHNT and CDR2 YENEEA. Germline trimming cut 5 bases from V and 6 bases from J; bases unmatched to any gene: 5. The CDR3 is CASSPGLASNEQFF. CDR3 sequence (DNA): TGTGCCAGCAGCCCCGGACTAGCGAGCAATGAGCAGTTCTTC.

The CDR3: CASSLVGLAGSSYNEQFF. The DNA for the CDR3 is TGCGCCAGCAGCTTGGTGGGTCTAGCGGGCAGCTCCTACAATGAGCAGTTCTTC. The chain recombines TRBV5-1 with TRBJ2-1; TRBD2 agrees at 8 bases. V gave up 0 bases and J gave up 0 bases; unmatched junction bases: 8. Germline values: CDR1 SGHRS, CDR2 YFSETQ. CDR3 size: 18 residues.

Only one count was recorded for this clonotype. This CDR3 fails to terminate in the conserved phenylalanine or tryptophan, so it likely reflects a read error. The rearrangement uses TRBV5-5 and TRBJ1-1; tentative D call: TRBD1 (6 bases). V was pared by 0 bases and J by 4 bases, with 13 bases between. Germline-derived CDR1 and CDR2 are SGHKS and YYEKEE (reference sequence). This CDR3 region has 15 residues. The CDR3 is CASSLGQVVGTEAFC. The DNA of the CDR3 is TGTGCCAGCAGCTTGGGACAGGTTGTTGGCACTGAAGCTTTCTGT.

This clonotype was counted many times. The V gene is TRBV3-1, the J gene TRBJ2-2; D is undetermined. Looked up from germline, CDR1 is LGHDT and CDR2 is YNNKEL (reference sequence). V was pared by 7 bases and J by 5 bases, with 5 bases between. This CDR3 spans 11 amino acids. The chain's CDR3 is CASTGTGELFF. The CDR3 nucleotides read TGTGCCAGCACCGGAACCGGGGAGCTGTTTTTT. Supplemented by reference TRBV3-1 and TRBJ2-2, the full variable domain reads DTAVSQTPKYLVTQMGNDKSIKCEQNLGHDTMYWYKQDSKKFLKIMFSYNNKELIINETVPNRFSPKSPDKAHLNLHINSLELGDSAVYFCASTGTGELFFGEGSRLTVL.

This clonotype was recorded at least ten times. A much larger clone lies a single base off, so this may be a read error. The chain recombines TRBV11-2 with TRBJ2-3, with D perhaps matching TRBD1 or TRBD2 (5 bases each). The end of the DNA fits TRBJ2-5 better, so the J call may be wrong. The germline V gene has CDR1 SGHAT and CDR2 FQNNGV. This CDR3 is 15 amino acids long. CDR3 amino acids: CASSLKLGTREIQYF. The CDR3 bases are TGTGCCAGCAGCTTAAAACTGGGCACCAGGGAGATCCAGTACTTC.

This clonotype was counted many times. This chain joins TRBV27 and TRBJ2-1; the match to TRBD2 covers 13 bases. J lost 8 bases, V lost 5 bases, and 9 bases had no gene match. CDR1 MNHEY and CDR2 SMNVEV come from the germline V gene (reference sequence). This CDR3 contains 16 residues. The CDR3: CASSLRTSGSGDEQFF. CDR3 nucleotide sequence: TGTGCCAGCAGTCTTAGGACTAGCGGGAGCGGGGATGAGCAGTTCTTC.

The gene calls are TRBV12-3 or TRBV12-4 and TRBJ2-5, with 11 positions matching TRBD2. The CDR3 runs 16 residues. The junction had 9 bases not matched to a gene; V was cut back by 5 bases and J by 4 bases. The CDR3 is CASSARTGTSGETQYF. DNA for the CDR3: TGTGCCAGCAGTGCTCGAACCGGGACTAGCGGAGAGACCCAGTACTTC.

This clonotype was found many times. V is TRBV20-1 and J is TRBJ2-3, with D tentatively TRBD1 (5 bases). This CDR3 has 13 residues. The V end was cut by 4 bases, the J end by 0 bases, with 8 bases between. The germline gives CDR1 DFQATT, CDR2 SNEGSKA (reference sequence). Written as DNA, the CDR3 is TGCAGTGCTACAGGGCTTAGCACAGATACGCAGTATTTT. It yields the protein CSATGLSTDTQYF.

This clonotype was detected ten times or more. The rearrangement links TRBV9 to TRBJ1-2; 8 bases fit TRBD1. The CDR3 has 15 residues. The germline V gene has CDR1 SGDLS and CDR2 YYNGEE. The trim removed 0 bases at V and 2 bases at J, leaving 3 bases unmatched. CDR3 nucleotide sequence: TGTGCCAGCAGCGTAGAAGCAGGGGGCAACTATGGCTACACCTTC. Its protein product is CASSVEAGGNYGYTF.